One and the same sample provided the 11 T cell receptor beta chains below, sequenced in a study of T-cell reconstitution after alpha-beta-depleted transplantation in children. This sample's TCRbeta library carried unique molecular identifier barcodes. TCRdb redid the calling of the PCR reads with MiXCR, one entry per CDR3 protein. The profile shows some 95,000 distinct CDR3 sequences, more than 20% of them singletons. This specimen was PBMCs, taken before TCRalphabeta/CD19-depleted stem cell transplant. The receptors here all came from a boy aged 2 to 10 with acute lymphoblastic leukemia, due to receive a stem cell transplant.

This clonotype was seen a handful of times. The rearrangement uses TRBV5-1 and TRBJ2-1; maybe TRBD2 (6 bases). Trimming removed 6 bases from V and 9 bases from J, with 16 bases in between. The CDR3 spans 13 residues. The germline V gene has CDR1 SGHRS and CDR2 YFSETQ. This CDR3 reads CASTERRGVEQFF. DNA of the CDR3: TGCGCCAGCACTGAGCGGAGGGGCGTTGAGCAGTTCTTC.

This clonotype has only a few counts. The genes are TRBV12-3 or TRBV12-4 and TRBJ2-5, with 8 bases aligning to TRBD1. The CDR3 consists of 13 residues. V was clipped by 7 bases and J by 6 bases; unmatched bases: 7. The CDR3 sequence is CASTIGQGQTQYF. The CDR3, as DNA: TGTGCCAGCACAATAGGACAGGGACAGACCCAGTACTTC.

In its sample, this clonotype was seen a few times. This chain links TRBV14 with TRBJ2-5; D is possibly TRBD2 (5 bases). Germline-derived CDR1 and CDR2 are SGHDN and FVKESK. Trimming took off 4 bases at V and 0 bases at J, with 9 bases between the two ends. The CDR3 is made up of 14 amino acids. DNA for the CDR3: TGTGCCAGCAGCCCCGGACTGTACCAAGAGACCCAGTACTTC. Protein product: CASSPGLYQETQYF.

The chain uses TRBV28 and TRBJ2-5; D uncertain. The germline V gene has CDR1 MDHEN and CDR2 SYDVKM. The CDR3 totals 12 residues. The germline V and J ends were trimmed by 3 bases and 10 bases, with 12 bases remaining between them. Here the CDR3 DNA reads TGTGCCAGCAGTTTGGAAGAAAACGACCAGTACTTC. It translates to CASSLEENDQYF.

V gene TRBV6-2 or TRBV6-3 combines with J gene TRBJ2-5, with D perhaps being TRBD1 or TRBD2 (5 bases each). The ends were cut back, 6 bases at V and 4 bases at J, with 12 bases in the middle. CDR3 length equals 13 residues. Germline CDR1 reads MNHEY; CDR2 reads SVGEGT. The CDR3 DNA sequence: TGTGCCAGCAGCCTCCCGGGGACAGAGACCCAGTACTTC. It codes for CASSLPGTETQYF.

This chain connects TRBV12-3 or TRBV12-4 to TRBJ2-6; possible D gene TRBD1, 5 bases. Trimming removed 2 bases from V and 0 bases from J, with 14 bases in between. CDR3 length: 18 amino acids. This chain's CDR3 is CASSLLGRGISGANVLTF. In nucleotides, the CDR3 is TGTGCCAGCAGTTTATTGGGGCGTGGGATCTCTGGGGCCAACGTCCTGACTTTC.

The J gene is TRBJ2-2, the V gene TRBV29-1; D is perhaps TRBD2 (6 bases). Trimming removed 7 bases at V and 4 bases at J, with 16 bases between. This CDR3 contains 14 residues. The germline V gene has CDR1 SQVTM and CDR2 ANQGSEA. The CDR3: CSGYSGGPTGELFF. The CDR3 bases are TGCAGCGGATATAGCGGAGGGCCCACCGGGGAGCTGTTTTTT.

This clonotype was seen repeatedly, ten times or more. The rearrangement uses TRBV9 and TRBJ2-3; tentatively, D is TRBD2 (5 bases). Germline CDR1 reads SGDLS; CDR2 reads YYNGEE. The CDR3 length is 15 residues. Trimming cost V 4 bases and J 3 bases, with 15 bases left between them. The CDR3 bases are TGTGCCAGCAGCCCCCGGGGTTCGGGAACAGATACGCAGTATTTT. This gives the protein CASSPRGSGTDTQYF.

This chain links TRBV6-4 with TRBJ2-4, with D possibly matching TRBD2 (5 bases). V dropped 3 bases and J dropped 8 bases, with 11 bases sitting between them. The CDR3 loop spans 13 amino acids. The germline V gene encodes CDR1 MRHNA and CDR2 SNTAGT. CDR3 in amino acids: CASSETEADIQYF. The CDR3 DNA follows: TGTGCCAGCAGTGAAACGGAGGCGGACATTCAGTACTTC.

The V gene is TRBV20-1, the J gene TRBJ2-3; D perhaps matches TRBD2 (7 bases). The CDR3 loop spans 16 amino acids. With 5 bases removed from V and 1 base from J, the gap between germline ends came to 19 bases. Germline CDR1 DFQATT, CDR2 SNEGSKA (reference sequence). CDR3: CSASKGGGWGTDTQYF. The CDR3 DNA is TGCAGTGCTTCCAAGGGGGGGGGATGGGGCACAGATACGCAGTATTTT.

The V gene is TRBV10-3, the J gene TRBJ2-7; D remains ambiguous. Germline values: CDR1 ENHRY, CDR2 SYGVKD. The CDR3 is made up of 11 amino acids. Trimming took off 4 bases at V and 3 bases at J, with 4 bases between the two ends. The CDR3 is CAISAVYEQYF. The CDR3 DNA reads as TGTGCCATCAGTGCAGTCTACGAGCAGTACTTC.